What follows are 28 T cell receptor beta chains derived from one specimen sequenced in a study of T cells after somatic rescue of genetic block. Generated by immunoSEQ multiplex PCR, the TCRdb table keeps only in-frame clones and is missing some. The sample lists 10,000 to 15,000 clones, 60% to 85% occurring once. The sample taken for sequencing was peripheral blood mononuclear cells (PBMCs). These receptors came from a boy younger than 18.

The chain uses TRBV11-2 and TRBJ2-7; 7 bases agree with TRBD2. The trim removed 6 bases at V and 1 base at J, leaving 12 bases unmatched. CDR1 SGHAT and CDR2 FQNNGV come from the germline V gene. The CDR3 has 16 residues. The CDR3 DNA reads TGTGCCAGCAGTCCCGGTCGACTAGCTTCTTCCTACGAGCAGTACTTC. It yields the protein CASSPGRLASSYEQYF. The full variable domain, completed using reference TRBV11-2 and TRBJ2-7, is EAGVAQSPRYKIIEKRQSVAFWCNPISGHATLYWYQQILGQGPKLLIQFQNNGVVDDSQLPKDRFSAERLKGVDSTLKIQPAKLEDSAVYLCASSPGRLASSYEQYFGPGTRLTVT.

The chain has TRBV18 and TRBJ1-4; 7 nucleotides align to TRBD1. CDR1 KGHSH and CDR2 LQKENI come from the germline V gene. Trimming at V came to 6 bases and at J to 8 bases, leaving 12 bases not matched to a gene. The CDR3 has 15 amino acids. The CDR3 DNA follows: TGTGCCAGCTCCACGGACAGGACAAGGGCCGAAAAACTGTTTTTT. Protein sequence: CASSTDRTRAEKLFF.

The chain is built from TRBV27 and TRBJ2-1; D is uncertain. The CDR3 runs 14 residues. The germline CDR1 and CDR2 sequences are MNHEY and SMNVEV (reference sequence). The ends were cut back, 3 bases at V and 4 bases at J, with 10 bases in the middle. CDR3: CASSFRKGYNEQFF. The CDR3 DNA follows: TGTGCCAGCAGTTTTCGTAAGGGTTACAATGAGCAGTTCTTC.

CDR3 protein: CASSFIGNYGYTF. Here the CDR3 DNA reads TGCGCCAGCAGCTTTATTGGGAACTATGGCTACACCTTC. This chain links TRBV5-1 with TRBJ1-2; no clear D. The CDR3 totals 13 residues. The V gene lost 2 bases and the J gene lost 2 bases, with 7 bases spanning the gap. Germline V gives CDR1 SGHRS, CDR2 YFSETQ. Supplemented by reference TRBV5-1 and TRBJ1-2, the full variable domain reads KAGVTQTPRYLIKTRGQQVTLSCSPISGHRSVSWYQQTPGQGLQFLFEYFSETQRNKGNFPGRFSGRQFSNSRSEMNVSTLELGDSALYLCASSFIGNYGYTFGSGTRLTVV.

The J gene is TRBJ2-7, the V gene TRBV6-6; 7 nucleotides agree with TRBD1. V lost 6 bases, J lost 5 bases, and 7 bases stayed unmatched. The length of the CDR3 is 13 residues. Per the germline V gene, CDR1 is MNHNY and CDR2 is SVGAGI (reference sequence). The CDR3 spells CASRLGTAHEQYF. The CDR3 DNA is TGTGCCAGCAGATTAGGGACAGCCCACGAGCAGTACTTC.

This clone is labeled medium-sized. Here the CDR3 reads CAISETGGETQYF. The CDR3 DNA sequence: TGTGCCATCAGTGAGACAGGGGGGGAGACCCAGTACTTC. This chain uses TRBV10-3 with TRBJ2-5; 8 bases are a match to TRBD1. The CDR3 length is 13 residues. With V trimmed by 2 bases and J by 5 bases, 1 base remained unmatched. In germline, CDR1 is ENHRY, CDR2 SYGVKD.

In its sample, this clone was seen a few times. The V and J genes are TRBV7-2 and TRBJ2-3; D remains unclear. The CDR3 spans 17 residues. The germline V and J ends were trimmed by 1 base and 2 bases, with 16 bases remaining between them. Germline V gene data show CDR1 as SGHTA and CDR2 as FQGNSA. This chain's CDR3 is CASSLELFETPTDTQYF. The DNA of the CDR3 is TGTGCCAGCAGCTTAGAGTTGTTTGAGACCCCCACAGATACGCAGTATTTT.

This chain connects TRBV19 to TRBJ1-2; 7 nucleotides agree with TRBD1. Germline V CDR1 and CDR2: LNHDA, SQIVND (reference sequence). V dropped 4 bases and J dropped 4; count of bases not matched to a gene: 3. The CDR3 spans 13 residues. The CDR3 bases are TGTGCCAGTAGTAACAGGGGTAGCTATGGCTACACCTTC. Its protein product is CASSNRGSYGYTF.

The chain uses TRBV5-6 and TRBJ2-7; unclear D gene. There are 13 residues in the CDR3. V shed 2 bases and J shed 4 bases, with 10 bases lying between them. The V gene's germline CDR1 is SGHDT and CDR2 YYEEEE. Written as DNA, the CDR3 is TGTGCCAGCAGCTTAGGACCCGGTTACGAGCAGTACTTC. This translates into CASSLGPGYEQYF. Using reference TRBV5-6 and TRBJ2-7 for the parts outside the CDR3, the full variable domain is DAGVTQSPTHLIKTRGQQVTLRCSPKSGHDTVSWYQQALGQGPQFIFQYYEEEERQRGNFPDRFSGHQFPNYSSELNVNALLLGDSALYLCASSLGPGYEQYFGPGTRLTVT.

The chain is built from TRBV28 and TRBJ1-2, with D possibly matching TRBD1 (5 bases). Trimming removed 2 bases from V and 0 bases from J, with 10 bases in between. Germline V lookup: CDR1 MDHEN, CDR2 SYDVKM. The CDR3 has 15 residues. CDR3 protein: CASSLRGLANYGYTF. CDR3 nucleotides: TGTGCCAGCAGTTTAAGGGGTTTGGCTAACTATGGCTACACCTTC.

The gene calls are TRBV7-9 and TRBJ2-1, with unresolved D. The germline V gene encodes CDR1 SEHNR and CDR2 FQNEAQ (reference sequence). Trimming pared 4 bases from V and 9 bases from J, leaving 25 bases between. The CDR3 is made up of 17 amino acids. CDR3 DNA: TGTGCCAGCAGCTCAGTGGCCCAACCGGGCAGCTCCCCTGAGCAGTTCTTC. Residues: CASSSVAQPGSSPEQFF.

This rearrangement joins TRBV18 to TRBJ2-1; D is perhaps TRBD1 or TRBD2 (5 bases each). The germline V gene has CDR1 KGHSH and CDR2 LQKENI. Deletions cut 4 bases from V and 9 bases from J, with 16 bases between. The CDR3 consists of 14 residues. The DNA for the CDR3 is TGTGCCAGCTCACTCCCAAGGGGTGGGAGTGAGCAGTTCTTC. Residues: CASSLPRGGSEQFF.

The J gene is TRBJ1-2, the V gene TRBV5-6, with 7 bases identical to TRBD1. Germline V gene data show CDR1 as SGHDT and CDR2 as YYEEEE. The V gene end was trimmed by 0 bases and the J gene end by 4 bases; junction bases not matched to a gene: 6. The CDR3 is made up of 15 amino acids. This CDR3 is CASSLDRGGGYGYTF. In nucleotides, the CDR3 is TGTGCCAGCAGCTTGGACAGGGGAGGCGGCTATGGCTACACCTTC. The full variable domain, completed using reference TRBV5-6 and TRBJ1-2, is DAGVTQSPTHLIKTRGQQVTLRCSPKSGHDTVSWYQQALGQGPQFIFQYYEEEERQRGNFPDRFSGHQFPNYSSELNVNALLLGDSALYLCASSLDRGGGYGYTFGSGTRLTVV.

CDR3 residues: CASSERRDTEAFF. The CDR3, as DNA: TGTGCCAGCAGTGAAAGGAGGGACACTGAAGCTTTCTTT. This chain uses TRBV6-1 with TRBJ1-1; D unresolved. Germline V gene sequence: CDR1 MNHNS, CDR2 SASEGT. CDR3 length: 13 residues. The V end was cut by 2 bases, the J end by 3 bases, with 7 bases between.

This clone was observed a few times. The chain employs TRBV18 and TRBJ2-7; D call uncertain. Germline V gene data show CDR1 as KGHSH and CDR2 as LQKENI. V dropped 6 bases and J dropped 0 bases, with 18 bases sitting between them. The CDR3 loop spans 16 amino acids. DNA for the CDR3: TGTGCCAGCTCCTCTGAAGGGCTCCAACCCTCCTACGAGCAGTACTTC. Translating gives CASSSEGLQPSYEQYF. The complete variable domain, with remaining parts taken from reference TRBV18 and TRBJ2-7, reads NAGVMQNPRHLVRRRGQEARLRCSPMKGHSHVYWYRQLPEEGLKFMVYLQKENIIDESGMPKERFSAEFPKEGPSILRIQQVVRGDSAAYFCASSSEGLQPSYEQYFGPGTRLTVT.

By frequency in the sample, this clone is medium-sized (0.01 to 0.1%). The chain carries TRBV10-2 and TRBJ1-5; D ambiguous. This CDR3 contains 15 residues. Germline CDR1 reads WSHSY; CDR2 reads SAAADI. V was pared by 7 bases and J by 2 bases, with 15 bases between. CDR3 amino acids: CASKNLGAGNQPQHF. Here the CDR3 DNA reads TGCGCCAGCAAAAATTTGGGAGCTGGCAATCAGCCCCAGCATTTT.

This clone was seen only once. The rearrangement uses TRBV28 and TRBJ2-5, with D possibly TRBD1 on 6 matching bases. The CDR3 runs 15 residues. V gave up 1 base and J gave up 2 bases, with 11 bases separating them. Per the germline V gene, CDR1 is MDHEN and CDR2 is SYDVKM. Here the CDR3 DNA reads TGTGCCAGCAGTTTATTGGGTCAGGGGCAAGAGACCCAGTACTTC. It yields the protein CASSLLGQGQETQYF.

This rearrangement joins TRBV18 to TRBJ2-7, with TRBD1 identical over 11 bases. CDR1 and CDR2 (germline): KGHSH, LQKENI. Losses at the gene ends were 4 bases for V and 4 bases for J; bases not matched to a gene: 18. This CDR3 has 19 residues. The CDR3 region is CASSLRGQGARKGIYEQYF. In DNA, the CDR3 is TGTGCCAGCTCACTCCGAGGACAGGGGGCGCGTAAGGGAATTTACGAGCAGTACTTC.

The chain has TRBV5-1 and TRBJ2-6; 10 bases map to TRBD2. This CDR3 is 19 amino acids long. With 3 bases clipped from V and 2 bases from J, the junction kept 11 bases outside the gene matches. Germline lookup yields CDR1 SGHRS and CDR2 YFSETQ. CDR3 sequence reads: CASSSIWTSGATGANVLTF. As DNA, the CDR3 is TGCGCCAGCAGCTCGATCTGGACTAGCGGAGCTACTGGGGCCAACGTCCTGACTTTC.

This chain links TRBV23-1 with TRBJ2-3; 10 bases match TRBD1. TRBV23-1 is reported as an ORF; its role is uncertain. The CDR3 is made up of 20 amino acids. The trim removed 8 bases at V and 1 base at J, leaving 21 bases unmatched. CDR3 nucleotides: TGCGCCAGCGTCCTGCCGGGACAGGGGCCCTCCTGCCTGGGCACAGATACGCAGTATTTT. This codes for CASVLPGQGPSCLGTDTQYF.

The chain recombines TRBV6-5 with TRBJ1-2; a weak D match, TRBD1 (5 bases). V lost 2 bases, J lost 2 bases, and 9 bases lay in between. The germline gives CDR1 MNHEY, CDR2 SVGAGI. CDR3 size: 14 residues. CDR3 coding DNA: TGTGCCAGCAGTTACGAAGGGGCCAACTATGGCTACACCTTC. The encoded protein is CASSYEGANYGYTF.

The chain is built from TRBV7-9 and TRBJ2-2; 8 bases line up with TRBD2. The CDR3 loop spans 15 amino acids. From germline, CDR1 is SEHNR and CDR2 FQNEAQ (reference sequence). The J segment lost 6 bases and the V segment lost 2 bases, leaving 5 bases of the junction unmatched. CDR3 sequence: CASSLLAGPAGELFF. CDR3 DNA: TGTGCCAGCAGCTTACTAGCGGGTCCAGCCGGGGAGCTGTTTTTT.

This sequence joins TRBV28 and TRBJ1-1, with 7 bases matching TRBD1. The CDR3 consists of 14 residues. J lost 6 bases, V lost 5 bases, and 9 bases had no gene match. Germline lookup yields CDR1 MDHEN and CDR2 SYDVKM. Here the CDR3 DNA reads TGTGCCAGCAGTATCTCGGGACAGCCACCTGAAGCTTTCTTT. Translated, it gives CASSISGQPPEAFF.

In its sample, this clone was seen once. The rearrangement links TRBV5-1 to TRBJ2-1; 10 positions agree with TRBD2. Per the germline V gene, CDR1 is SGHRS and CDR2 is YFSETQ. J gave up 6 bases and V 2 bases, and 5 bases lay outside the gene matches. The CDR3 has 15 amino acids. The CDR3 reads CASSLGTSDFNEQFF. Here the CDR3 DNA reads TGCGCCAGCAGCTTAGGGACTAGCGACTTCAATGAGCAGTTCTTC.

By share, this clone ranks as large. This sequence joins TRBV28 and TRBJ1-2, with D possibly being TRBD1 (5 bases). Trimming removed 1 base at V and 4 bases at J, with 16 bases between. Germline CDR1 MDHEN, CDR2 SYDVKM. The CDR3 contains 16 residues. This CDR3 reads CASSLSSSDTFYGYTF. The CDR3 DNA is TGTGCCAGCAGTTTATCCTCGTCGGACACCTTCTATGGCTACACCTTC.

The chain recombines TRBV4-2 with TRBJ2-1, with 7 bases matching TRBD1. Trimming took 3 bases from V and 6 from J; bases not matched to a gene: 5. CDR3 length: 14 residues. The germline V gene has CDR1 LGHNA and CDR2 YNFKEQ. The CDR3 region has the DNA TGTGCCAGCAGCCACCTCACAGGGGCCAATGAGCAGTTCTTC. It codes for CASSHLTGANEQFF.

The rearrangement uses TRBV14 and TRBJ2-5; D remains unclear. The CDR3 runs to 13 residues. With 4 bases removed from V and 2 bases from J, the gap between germline ends came to 8 bases. Per germline, CDR1 SGHDN and CDR2 FVKESK. CDR3 in amino acids: CASSLSRQETQYF. CDR3 nucleotides: TGTGCCAGCAGCCTATCCAGACAAGAGACCCAGTACTTC. Supplemented by reference TRBV14 and TRBJ2-5, the full variable domain reads EAGVTQFPSHSVIEKGQTVTLRCDPISGHDNLYWYRRVMGKEIKFLLHFVKESKQDESGMPNNRFLAERTGGTYSTLKVQPAELEDSGVYFCASSLSRQETQYFGPGTRLLVL.

This chain connects TRBV20-1 to TRBJ1-2; D is ambiguous. The germline V and J ends were trimmed by 6 bases and 8 bases, with 13 bases remaining between them. The CDR3 spans 11 residues. Germline values: CDR1 DFQATT, CDR2 SNEGSKA (reference sequence). Written as DNA, the CDR3 is TGCAGTGCCGGCAGGTTTGGGGGCTACACCTTC. This sequence encodes CSAGRFGGYTF.